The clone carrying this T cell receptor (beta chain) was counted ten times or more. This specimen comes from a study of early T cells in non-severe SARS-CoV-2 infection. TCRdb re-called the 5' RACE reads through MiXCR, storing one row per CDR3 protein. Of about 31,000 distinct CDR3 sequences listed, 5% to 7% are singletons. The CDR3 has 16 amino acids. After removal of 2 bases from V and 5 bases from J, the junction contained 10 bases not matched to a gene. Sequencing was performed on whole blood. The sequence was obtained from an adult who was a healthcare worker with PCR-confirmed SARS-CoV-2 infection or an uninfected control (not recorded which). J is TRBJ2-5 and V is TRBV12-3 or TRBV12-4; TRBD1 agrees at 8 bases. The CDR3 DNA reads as TGTGCCAGCAGTTTACTGGCAGGGGGCTATTCGGAGACCCAGTACTTC. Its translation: CASSLLAGGYSETQYF.